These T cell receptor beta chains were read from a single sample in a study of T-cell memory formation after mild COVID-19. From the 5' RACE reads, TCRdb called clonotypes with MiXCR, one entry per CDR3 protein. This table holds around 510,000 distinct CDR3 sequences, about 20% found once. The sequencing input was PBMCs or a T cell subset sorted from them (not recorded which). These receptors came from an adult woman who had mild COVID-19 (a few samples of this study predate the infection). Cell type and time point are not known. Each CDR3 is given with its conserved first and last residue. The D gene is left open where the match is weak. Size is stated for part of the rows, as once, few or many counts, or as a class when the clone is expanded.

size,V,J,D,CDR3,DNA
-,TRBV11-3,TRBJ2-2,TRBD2,CASSLDPWTSGRAEGTGELFF,TGTGCCAGCAGCTTAGATCCCTGGACTAGCGGGAGGGCCGAGGGAACCGGGGAGCTGTTTTTT
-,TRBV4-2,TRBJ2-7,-,CASSQDWDTSYEQYF,TGTGCCAGCAGCCAAGATTGGGACACATCCTACGAGCAGTACTTC
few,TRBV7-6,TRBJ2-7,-,CASSLVMDEQYF,TGTGCCAGCAGCTTAGTGATGGACGAGCAGTACTTC
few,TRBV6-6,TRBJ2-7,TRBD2,CASSLGVAGDKQYF,TGTGCCAGCTCTTTGGGAGTAGCGGGAGACAAGCAGTACTTC
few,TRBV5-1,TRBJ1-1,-,CASSFLEANTEAFF,TGCGCCAGCAGCTTTTTGGAGGCCAACACTGAAGCTTTCTTT
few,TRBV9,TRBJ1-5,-,CASSPWELGQPQHF,TGTGCCAGCAGCCCGTGGGAGCTGGGGCAGCCCCAGCATTTT
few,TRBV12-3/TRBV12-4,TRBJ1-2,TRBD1,CASSRNSGTGFGYTF,TGTGCCAGCAGTAGAAACTCCGGGACAGGGTTTGGCTACACCTTC
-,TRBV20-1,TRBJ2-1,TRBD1,CSAITGTGHNEQFF,TGCAGTGCTATCACCGGGACAGGACACAATGAGCAGTTCTTC
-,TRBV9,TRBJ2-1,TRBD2,CASSVRSGGAYNEQFF,TGTGCCAGCAGCGTACGTAGCGGGGGGGCCTACAATGAGCAGTTCTTC
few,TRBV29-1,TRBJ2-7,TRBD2,CSVVGGSSYEQYF,TGCAGCGTTGTCGGCGGGAGCTCCTACGAGCAGTACTTC
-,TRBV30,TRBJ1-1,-,CAWSWGLNTEAFF,TGTGCCTGGAGTTGGGGTCTCAACACTGAAGCTTTCTTT
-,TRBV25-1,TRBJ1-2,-,CASSESGSVNYGYTF,TGTGCCAGCAGTGAATCTGGCAGCGTGAACTATGGCTACACCTTC
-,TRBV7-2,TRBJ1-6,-,CASSFGGGSSYNSPLHF,TGTGCCAGCAGCTTTGGGGGGGGGAGCTCCTATAATTCACCCCTCCACTTT
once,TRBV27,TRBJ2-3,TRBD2,CASSLTGTRTDTQYF,TGTGCCAGCAGCCTGACCGGGACTAGAACAGATACGCAGTATTTT
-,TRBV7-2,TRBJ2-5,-,CASSYSFDWQETQYF,TGTGCCAGCAGCTACTCTTTTGACTGGCAAGAGACCCAGTACTTC
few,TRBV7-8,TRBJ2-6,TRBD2,CASSSGTSGLSGANVLTF,TGTGCCAGCAGCTCTGGGACTAGCGGACTCTCTGGGGCCAACGTCCTGACTTTC
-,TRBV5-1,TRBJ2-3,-,CASSLARQALTSTDTQYF,TGCGCCAGCAGCTTGGCTAGGCAGGCGCTGACTAGCACAGATACGCAGTATTTT
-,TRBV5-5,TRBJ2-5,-,CASSYLATDILGPGYF,TGTGCCAGCAGCTACCTTGCAACGGACATCCTCGGGCCTGGGTACTTC
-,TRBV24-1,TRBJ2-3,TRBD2,CATSQVFREGTDTQYF,TGTGCCACCAGTCAGGTCTTCCGGGAGGGCACAGATACGCAGTATTTT
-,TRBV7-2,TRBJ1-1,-,CASSPRGFWGTEAFF,TGTGCCAGCAGCCCCCGAGGGTTCTGGGGGACTGAAGCTTTCTTT
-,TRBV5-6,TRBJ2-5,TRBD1,CASSLRTGGKETQYF,TGTGCCAGCAGCCTACGGACAGGGGGGAAAGAGACCCAGTACTTC
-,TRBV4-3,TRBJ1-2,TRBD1,CASSQDWTGMDYGYTF,TGCGCCAGCAGCCAAGATTGGACAGGGATGGACTATGGCTACACCTTC